The T cell receptor (beta chain) under discussion was sequenced for a study of patients and donors after allogeneic stem cell transplantation. This clonotype was seen a few times. Each CDR3 protein is one row after TCRdb ran MiXCR on the RT-PCR reads. The sample holds about 160,000 distinct CDR3 sequences, 24% seen once. The CDR3 has 15 residues. V was clipped by 1 base and J by 0 bases, with 7 bases between them. The sequencing sample was made of blood, either unsorted or a sorted T cell fraction (not recorded which). V gene TRBV12-3 or TRBV12-4 combines with J gene TRBJ1-3; no clear D. This TCR derives from a human donor who was either an allogeneic HSCT recipient or a stem cell or donor lymphocyte infusion donor (not recorded which). It is not recorded whose cells these are; they may come from a transplant donor. CDR3 residues: CASSLGPRSGNTIYF. The DNA of the CDR3 is TGTGCCAGCAGTTTAGGGCCGCGCTCTGGAAACACCATATATTTT.